These 8 T cell receptor beta chains were sequenced from one sample in a study of CD8 T cells in Susac syndrome. Random hexamers were used to reverse transcribe the RNA input (roughly 0.5 to 1 ug). From the immunoSEQ multiplex PCR reads, TCRdb called clonotypes with MiXCR, one entry per CDR3 protein. The sample records about 150,000 distinct CDR3 sequences, approximately 95% being singletons. The sample taken for sequencing was CD4+ T cells from PBMCs. All receptors come from a human donor with Susac syndrome.

The chain uses TRBV11-2 and TRBJ2-3; the match to TRBD2 covers 10 bases. CDR3 length equals 16 residues. V was pared by 5 bases and J by 4 bases, with 9 bases of the junction left unmatched. Germline V gene lookup returns CDR1 SGHAT and CDR2 FQNNGV. The CDR3 loop is CASSPGPAGGPDTQYF. The DNA for the CDR3 is TGTGCCAGCAGCCCAGGGCCAGCGGGAGGGCCAGATACGCAGTATTTT.

This clonotype was picked up a small number of times. The genes are TRBV29-1 and TRBJ1-1; tentatively, D is TRBD1 (5 bases). The CDR3 extends over 13 amino acids. Germline V gene data show CDR1 as SQVTM and CDR2 as ANQGSEA. Trimming stripped 1 base from V and 4 bases from J, with 10 bases between. In DNA, the CDR3 is TGCAGCGTTGAAGTGGGGCAGGCCACTGAAGCTTTCTTT. It yields the protein CSVEVGQATEAFF.

The J gene is TRBJ2-2, the V gene TRBV10-3; D remains ambiguous. The CDR3 is 14 residues long. Trimming took off 2 bases at V and 1 base at J, with 5 bases between the two ends. Germline V gene data show CDR1 as ENHRY and CDR2 as SYGVKD. CDR3 coding DNA: TGTGCCATCAGTGAGACACAGAACACCGGGGAGCTGTTTTTT. It encodes CAISETQNTGELFF.

The CDR3 sequence is CATQETQYF. For the CDR3, the DNA is TGTGCCACCCAAGAGACCCAGTACTTC. The chain employs TRBV7-9 and TRBJ2-5, with no clear D. Trimming left V 10 bases short and J 1 base short, with 1 base between. CDR1 is SEHNR and CDR2 is FQNEAQ in the germline V gene (reference sequence). This CDR3 is 9 amino acids long.

The chain uses TRBV30 and TRBJ1-5, with D perhaps matching TRBD1 (5 bases). V gave up 0 bases and J gave up 6 bases, with 21 bases separating them. Germline V CDR1 and CDR2: GTSNPN, SVGIG (reference sequence). The CDR3 covers 17 residues. CDR3 residues: CAWSVPSETVGRQPQHF. CDR3 sequence (DNA): TGTGCCTGGAGTGTCCCGTCGGAGACAGTGGGACGTCAGCCCCAGCATTTT.

The chain uses TRBV7-2 and TRBJ2-5; possible D gene TRBD2, 6 bases. Germline V gene sequence: CDR1 SGHTA, CDR2 FQGNSA. This CDR3 contains 15 residues. V lost 4 bases and J 1 base, leaving 13 bases between the germline ends. The CDR3 spells CASSYLGTPQETQYF. For the CDR3, the DNA is TGTGCCAGCAGCTATTTGGGGACTCCCCAAGAGACCCAGTACTTC.

The V and J genes are TRBV14 and TRBJ2-7; unclear D gene. CDR3 length: 13 residues. From germline, CDR1 is SGHDN and CDR2 FVKESK. With 2 bases removed from V and 5 bases from J, the gap between germline ends came to 10 bases. As DNA, the CDR3 is TGTGCCAGCAGCCAACGGGTCGATCACGAGCAGTACGTC. Protein: CASSQRVDHEQYV.

The rearrangement uses TRBV29-1 and TRBJ2-1, with a tentative D call TRBD1 (6 bases). This CDR3 is built from 13 residues. Germline assignment: CDR1 SQVTM and CDR2 ANQGSEA. The V gene lost 7 bases and the J gene lost 6 bases, with 16 bases spanning the gap. CDR3 amino acids: CSADRKAGNEQFF. The CDR3 DNA follows: TGCAGCGCTGACAGGAAGGCCGGCAATGAGCAGTTCTTC.